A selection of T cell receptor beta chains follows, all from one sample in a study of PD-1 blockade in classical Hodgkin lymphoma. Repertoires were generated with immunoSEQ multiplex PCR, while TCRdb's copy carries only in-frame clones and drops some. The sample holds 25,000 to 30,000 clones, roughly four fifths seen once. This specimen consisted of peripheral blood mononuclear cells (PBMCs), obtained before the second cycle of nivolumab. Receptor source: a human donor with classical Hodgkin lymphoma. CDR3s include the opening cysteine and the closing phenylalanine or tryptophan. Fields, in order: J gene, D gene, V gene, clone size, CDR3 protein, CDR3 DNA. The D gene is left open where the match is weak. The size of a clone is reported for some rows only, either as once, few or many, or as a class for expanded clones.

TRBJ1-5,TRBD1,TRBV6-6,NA,CASSADRLNQPQHF,TGTGCCAGCAGTGCGGACAGGCTCAATCAGCCCCAGCATTTT
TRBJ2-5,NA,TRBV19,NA,CASSKSVEETQYF,TGTGCCAGTAGTAAATCGGTAGAAGAGACCCAGTACTTC
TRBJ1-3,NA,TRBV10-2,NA,CASMGRGGGNTIYF,TGCGCCAGCATGGGAAGAGGGGGTGGAAACACCATATATTTT
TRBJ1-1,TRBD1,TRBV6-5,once,CASIQDRAGTEAFF,TGTGCCAGCATTCAGGACAGGGCTGGCACTGAAGCTTTCTTT
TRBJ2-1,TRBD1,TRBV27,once,CASSKGQFLYNEQFF,TGTGCCAGCAGCAAGGGACAGTTCCTTTACAATGAGCAGTTCTTC
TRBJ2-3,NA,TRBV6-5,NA,CATRITDTQYF,TGTGCCACCCGTATTACAGATACGCAGTATTTT
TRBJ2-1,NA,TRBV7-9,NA,CASSGRRGVISSYNEQFF,TGTGCCAGCAGCGGCCGGAGGGGGGTTATTAGCTCCTACAATGAGCAGTTCTTC
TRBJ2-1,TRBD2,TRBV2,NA,CASRTLAGGDYNEQFF,TGTGCCAGCAGGACTCTAGCGGGGGGTGACTACAATGAGCAGTTCTTC
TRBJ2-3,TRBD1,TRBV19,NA,CASSIDRGFTDTQYF,TGTGCCAGTAGTATCGACAGGGGCTTCACAGATACGCAGTATTTT
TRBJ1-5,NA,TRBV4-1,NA,CASSQDVGPQHF,TGCGCCAGCAGCCAAGATGTCGGGCCCCAGCATTTT
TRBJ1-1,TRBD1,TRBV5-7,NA,CASSEGAITEAFF,TGTGCCAGCAGCGAGGGGGCGATCACTGAAGCTTTCTTT
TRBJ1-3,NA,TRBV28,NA,CASSWGVNTIYF,TGTGCCAGCAGTTGGGGGGTAAACACCATATATTTT
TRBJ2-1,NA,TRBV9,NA,CASSVDVGALLNEQFF,TGTGCCAGCAGCGTAGACGTGGGGGCACTTCTCAATGAGCAGTTCTTC
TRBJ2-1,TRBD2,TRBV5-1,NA,CASSLNGRGGLDEQFF,TGCGCCAGCAGCTTGAACGGTCGGGGGGGCCTCGATGAGCAGTTCTTC
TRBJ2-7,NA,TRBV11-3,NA,CASSDRTSASEQYF,TGTGCCAGCAGCGACCGAACCTCAGCGAGTGAGCAGTACTTC
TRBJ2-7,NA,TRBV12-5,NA,CASGLSSSSSYEQYF,TGTGCTAGTGGTCTATCCTCATCGAGCTCCTACGAGCAGTACTTC
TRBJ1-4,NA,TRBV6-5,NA,CASSSLVVTNEKLFF,TGTGCCAGCAGTAGCTTGGTGGTAACTAATGAAAAACTGTTTTTT
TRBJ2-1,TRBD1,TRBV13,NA,CASSPLGQGMNNEQFF,TGTGCCAGCAGTCCACTGGGACAGGGGATGAACAATGAGCAGTTCTTC
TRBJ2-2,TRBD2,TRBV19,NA,CASSSASGHTGELFF,TGTGCCAGTAGTTCGGCTAGCGGGCACACCGGGGAGCTGTTTTTT
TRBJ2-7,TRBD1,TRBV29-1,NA,CSVAGGTVGVNYEQYF,TGCAGCGTAGCAGGGGGAACAGTTGGGGTGAACTACGAGCAGTACTTC
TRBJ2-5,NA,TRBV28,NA,CASRGAEETQYF,TGTGCCAGCAGAGGGGCAGAAGAGACCCAGTACTTC
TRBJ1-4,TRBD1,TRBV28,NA,CASSFRQGGVEKLFF,TGTGCCAGCAGTTTCCGACAGGGAGGGGTTGAAAAACTGTTTTTT
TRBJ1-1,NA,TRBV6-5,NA,CASSYQASVNTEAFF,TGTGCCAGCAGTTACCAGGCGTCAGTGAACACTGAAGCTTTCTTT
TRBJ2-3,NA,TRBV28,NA,CASSLGPDTQYF,TGTGCCAGCAGTTTGGGTCCAGATACGCAGTATTTT
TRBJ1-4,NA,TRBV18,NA,CASSPDRHNEKLFF,TGTGCCAGCTCACCGGACAGACATAATGAAAAACTGTTTTTT
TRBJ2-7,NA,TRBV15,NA,CATSMSGTSYEQYF,TGTGCCACCAGCATGTCGGGTACCTCCTACGAGCAGTACTTC
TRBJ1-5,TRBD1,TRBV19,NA,CASKVGQGYWQGNQPQHF,TGTGCCAGTAAGGTGGGACAGGGGTACTGGCAGGGCAATCAGCCCCAGCATTTT
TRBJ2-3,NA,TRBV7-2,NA,CASSSGITDTQYF,TGTGCCAGCAGCTCAGGAATCACAGATACGCAGTATTTT
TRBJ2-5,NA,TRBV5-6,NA,CASSRPTLAYGETQYF,TGTGCCAGCAGTCGACCGACGCTAGCGTACGGAGAGACCCAGTACTTC
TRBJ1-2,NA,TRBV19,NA,CASEGQKNYGYTF,TGTGCCAGTGAAGGGCAGAAGAACTATGGCTACACCTTC
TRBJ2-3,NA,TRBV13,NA,CASSLSDTSDTSSRDTQYF,TGTGCCAGCAGCTTATCTGACACGAGCGACACCTCGTCCAGGGATACGCAGTATTTT
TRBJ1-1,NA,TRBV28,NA,CASSAFGRGDTEAFF,TGTGCCAGCAGTGCGTTCGGGAGAGGGGACACTGAAGCTTTCTTT
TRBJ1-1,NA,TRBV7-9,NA,CASSTRLDLSREAFF,TGTGCCAGCAGCACCCGATTGGACCTCAGCCGGGAAGCTTTCTTT